This T cell receptor beta chain was identified in a study of T cell responses to AZD1222 COVID-19 vaccine. The CDR3 contains 15 residues. CDR1 KGHDR and CDR2 SFDVKD come from the germline V gene. Losses at the gene ends were 9 bases for V and 6 bases for J; bases not matched to a gene: 8. Produced via immunoSEQ multiplex PCR; TCRdb's table is partial and in-frame only. The table includes fewer than 110,000 clones, around 93% detected once. The chain employs TRBV24-1 and TRBJ2-3; 13 bases agree with TRBD2. The sample in question was peripheral blood, obtained 28 days after the second AZD1222 dose. This TCR derives from an adult who received the AZD1222 COVID-19 vaccine. The CDR3: CATAGLAGVSDTQYF. Here the CDR3 DNA reads TGTGCCACCGCCGGACTAGCGGGAGTTTCTGATACGCAGTATTTT.